Below are 22 T cell receptor beta chains sequenced from a single sample in a study of naive and memory T cell subsets. Two oligonucleotides, mixed equimolar, formed the beta constant-region primer covering TRBC1 and TRBC2. Ligated cDNA was amplified by four rounds of PCR with nested alpha and beta constant-region primers and SP2. TCRdb re-derived calls from the UMI-ligation and nested PCR reads in MiXCR, one entry per CDR3 protein. The profile covers about 150,000 distinct CDR3 sequences, with approximately 24% appearing a single time and 0.095% to 0.12% taken by the ten largest. Study results and limitations: Naive repertoires, especially CD8, held a few larger clonotypes, possibly memory cells re-expressing CD45RA.

No antigen is known for these receptors. The sample was naive CD4+ T cells from blood. Receptors were obtained from a human donor in good health.

In this sample, this clonotype turned up a few times. The genes are TRBV7-8 and TRBJ2-1, with a tentative D call TRBD2 (5 bases). Deletions cut 5 bases from V and 9 bases from J, with 11 bases between. Germline V gene lookup returns CDR1 SGHVS and CDR2 FQNEAQ. The CDR3 is made up of 12 amino acids. CDR3 nucleotides: TGTGCCAGCAGCCCCCAGCGGAGTGAGCAGTTCTTC. Translated: CASSPQRSEQFF.

The V and J genes are TRBV5-1 and TRBJ2-3; TRBD1 might be the D (5 bases). This CDR3 is built from 15 residues. The germline V gene encodes CDR1 SGHRS and CDR2 YFSETQ. Trimming stripped 0 bases from V and 0 bases from J, with 8 bases between. CDR3 loop: CASSLGTTSTDTQYF. Written as DNA, the CDR3 is TGCGCCAGCAGCTTGGGGACAACTAGCACAGATACGCAGTATTTT.

J is TRBJ1-3 and V is TRBV6-5; possible D gene TRBD1, 6 bases. Germline V gene sequence: CDR1 MNHEY, CDR2 SVGAGI. Trimming removed 0 bases at V and 2 bases at J, with 14 bases between. CDR3 size: 17 residues. Here the CDR3 DNA reads TGTGCCAGCAGTTACTCAACCGGGGGCCTCACTGGAAACACCATATATTTT. This translates into CASSYSTGGLTGNTIYF.

J is TRBJ2-7 and V is TRBV12-3 or TRBV12-4; maybe TRBD2 (5 bases). Trimming cost V 5 bases and J 5 bases, with 16 bases left between them. CDR3 length equals 14 residues. The CDR3 loop is CASSRHGSPHEQYF. DNA for the CDR3: TGTGCCAGCAGTCGCCATGGGAGCCCCCACGAGCAGTACTTC.

The rearrangement links TRBV18 to TRBJ2-7, with a tentative D call TRBD1 (5 bases). V shed 3 bases and J shed 8 bases, with 20 bases lying between them. Per germline, CDR1 KGHSH and CDR2 LQKENI. The CDR3 totals 15 residues. The CDR3, as DNA: TGTGCCAGCTCACCGGGGCAGGTGGGCCCCTGGAAGCAGTACTTC. Translating gives CASSPGQVGPWKQYF.

The chain combines TRBV9 with TRBJ2-3; TRBD2 aligns across 12 bases. After removal of 2 bases from V and 2 bases from J, the junction contained 6 bases not matched to a gene. The CDR3 runs to 17 residues. Germline V gene data show CDR1 as SGDLS and CDR2 as YYNGEE. The CDR3 is CASSVPLAGGLTDTQYF. CDR3 nucleotide sequence: TGTGCCAGCAGCGTCCCTCTAGCGGGAGGGCTCACAGATACGCAGTATTTT.

This clonotype was seen only a few times. The gene calls are TRBV9 and TRBJ2-2; TRBD1 agrees at 8 bases. V trimming: 4 bases; J trimming: 0 bases; junction bases outside the gene matches: 11. CDR1 and CDR2 (germline): SGDLS, YYNGEE. This CDR3 is 18 amino acids long. CDR3 coding DNA: TGTGCCAGCAGCCTAAAGACAGGACAGGGTGCGAACACCGGGGAGCTGTTTTTT. This gives the protein CASSLKTGQGANTGELFF.

The sample holds a few counts of this clonotype. The genes are TRBV11-2 and TRBJ1-1; D gene unclear. CDR3 length: 14 amino acids. Trimming pared 2 bases from V and 6 bases from J, leaving 13 bases between. Germline V lookup: CDR1 SGHAT, CDR2 FQNNGV. The CDR3 DNA reads TGTGCCAGCAGCTTAACCCCCCAGGCATCTGAAGCTTTCTTT. Translating it yields CASSLTPQASEAFF.

The V gene is TRBV6-1, the J gene TRBJ2-7; D assignment may be TRBD1 or TRBD2 (5 bases each). Per germline, CDR1 MNHNS and CDR2 SASEGT. V shed 7 bases and J shed 4 bases, with 8 bases lying between them. This CDR3 has 11 residues. The CDR3 coding sequence is TGTGCCAGCATAGAGGGGTACGAGCAGTACTTC. As protein: CASIEGYEQYF.

The rearrangement uses TRBV28 and TRBJ2-7, with D maybe TRBD2 (5 bases). V lost 7 bases and J lost 2, with 18 bases in between. CDR3 length equals 15 residues. Germline lookup yields CDR1 MDHEN and CDR2 SYDVKM. The CDR3 spells CASTAGQWWTYEQYF. CDR3 in DNA: TGTGCCAGCACGGCGGGCCAATGGTGGACCTACGAGCAGTACTTC.

V usage is TRBV18 and J usage is TRBJ1-5; D is perhaps TRBD1 (6 bases). From germline, CDR1 is KGHSH and CDR2 LQKENI. The CDR3 is 16 amino acids. V dropped 2 bases and J dropped 6 bases, with 17 bases sitting between them. The CDR3 sequence is CASSPNRVQGSQPQHF. CDR3 in DNA: TGTGCCAGCTCACCAAATAGGGTACAGGGAAGTCAGCCCCAGCATTTT.

The chain carries TRBV12-3 or TRBV12-4 and TRBJ2-7, with 11 bases matching TRBD2. J gave up 2 bases and V 5 bases, and 2 bases lay outside the gene matches. The CDR3 spans 14 residues. CDR3 DNA: TGTGCCAGCAGTAGACTAGCGGGACCCTACGAGCAGTACTTC. Protein sequence: CASSRLAGPYEQYF.

The gene calls are TRBV6-5 and TRBJ2-5; 9 bases agree with TRBD2. The germline CDR1 and CDR2 sequences are MNHEY and SVGAGI. The CDR3 is 12 residues long. The trim removed 6 bases at V and 4 bases at J, leaving 0 bases unmatched. Here the CDR3 DNA reads TGTGCCAGCAGAGCGGGAGGAGAGACCCAGTACTTC. Amino acids: CASRAGGETQYF.

This clonotype has a handful of counts. This chain links TRBV6-5 with TRBJ2-1, with TRBD1 identical over 8 bases. In germline, CDR1 is MNHEY, CDR2 SVGAGI. V shed 5 bases, J shed 3 bases, and the junction held 6 bases outside the gene matches. The CDR3 runs 15 residues. Written as DNA, the CDR3 is TGTGCCAGCAGTAGCGACAGGGGTCGCTACAATGAGCAGTTCTTC. Protein sequence: CASSSDRGRYNEQFF.

The gene calls are TRBV4-2 and TRBJ1-1; tentatively, D is TRBD1 (6 bases). CDR3 length: 14 residues. The V end was cut by 0 bases, the J end by 4 bases, with 9 bases between. Germline values: CDR1 LGHNA, CDR2 YNFKEQ. The CDR3 sequence is CASSQDRGVTEAFF. CDR3 DNA: TGTGCCAGCAGCCAAGACAGGGGCGTCACTGAAGCTTTCTTT.

This clonotype was seen ten or more times. V usage is TRBV23-1 and J usage is TRBJ2-3; TRBD2 might be the D (6 bases). TRBV23-1 is marked as an open reading frame, function uncertain. V shed 4 bases and J shed 2 bases, with 25 bases lying between them. The CDR3 is 19 residues long. In nucleotides, the CDR3 is TGCGCCAGCAGTCTAACCGACCCAGGGACTTCGACCACCACAGATACGCAGTATTTT. Amino acid sequence: CASSLTDPGTSTTTDTQYF.

The gene calls are TRBV6-5 and TRBJ2-2; D gene uncertain. Per the germline V gene, CDR1 is MNHEY and CDR2 is SVGAGI. Trimming shortened V by 6 bases and J by 3 bases, and 2 bases separated the two germline ends. The CDR3 sequence is 11 residues long. The CDR3 DNA sequence: TGTGCCAGCAGAGACACCGGGGAGCTGTTTTTT. This codes for CASRDTGELFF.

The chain is built from TRBV7-2 and TRBJ2-2, with TRBD1 matching 8 bases. CDR3 length: 13 residues. Germline V gene sequence: CDR1 SGHTA, CDR2 FQGNSA. Trimming removed 5 bases from V and 10 bases from J; junction bases left unmatched: 6. The CDR3 sequence: CASSRDRGPELFF. CDR3 DNA: TGTGCCAGCAGCAGAGACAGGGGTCCGGAGCTGTTTTTT.

V gene TRBV21-1 combines with J gene TRBJ2-7; TRBD1 is taken as the D call from the table, unchecked against the DNA. TRBV21-1 counts as a pseudogene. The CDR3 sequence is 17 residues long. CDR3 nucleotide sequence: TGTGCCAGCAGCAAATCCGGGACACCCCACGGGCTCTACGAGCAGTACTTC. This translates into CASSKSGTPHGLYEQYF.

V usage is TRBV5-1 and J usage is TRBJ2-5; 10 nucleotides align to TRBD1. The CDR3 covers 14 residues. V lost 4 bases and J lost 3; bases outside the gene matches: 3. In germline, CDR1 is SGHRS, CDR2 YFSETQ. The CDR3 spells CASSRDRGEETQYF. The CDR3 DNA reads TGCGCCAGCAGCCGGGACAGGGGAGAAGAGACCCAGTACTTC.

V usage is TRBV7-9 and J usage is TRBJ1-1; perhaps TRBD1 as D (5 bases). The CDR3 totals 13 residues. Trimming took off 5 bases at V and 4 bases at J, with 11 bases between the two ends. From germline, CDR1 is SEHNR and CDR2 FQNEAQ (reference sequence). CDR3 nucleotide sequence: TGTGCCAGCAGCCCCAGACAGACCACTGAAGCTTTCTTT. It encodes CASSPRQTTEAFF. The complete variable domain, with remaining parts taken from reference TRBV7-9 and TRBJ1-1, reads DTGVSQNPRHKITKRGQNVTFRCDPISEHNRLYWYRQTLGQGPEFLTYFQNEAQLEKSRLLSDRFSAERPKGSFSTLEIQRTEQGDSAMYLCASSPRQTTEAFFGQGTRLTVV.

This clonotype was seen a few times. The chain combines TRBV20-1 with TRBJ1-4; possibly TRBD1 for D (5 bases). CDR3 length: 10 residues. The germline gives CDR1 DFQATT, CDR2 SNEGSKA (reference sequence). The CDR3 spells CSFGGEKLFF. The CDR3 DNA is TGCAGCTTTGGGGGGGAAAAACTGTTTTTT.